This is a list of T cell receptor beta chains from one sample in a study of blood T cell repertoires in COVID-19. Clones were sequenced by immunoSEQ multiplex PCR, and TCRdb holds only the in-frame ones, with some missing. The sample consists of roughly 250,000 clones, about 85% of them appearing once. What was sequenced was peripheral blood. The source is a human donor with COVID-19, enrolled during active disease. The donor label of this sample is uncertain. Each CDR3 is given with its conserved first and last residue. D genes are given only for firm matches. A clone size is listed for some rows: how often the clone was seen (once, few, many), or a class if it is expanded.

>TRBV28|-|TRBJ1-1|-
TGTGCCAGCAGTCCTCGGACAGAGCGCACTGAAGCTTTCTTT
CASSPRTERTEAFF
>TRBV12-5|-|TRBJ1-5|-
TGTGCTAGTGGTTTGCCCCGAGGGGGTGTCGGCAATCAGCCCCAGCATTTT
CASGLPRGGVGNQPQHF
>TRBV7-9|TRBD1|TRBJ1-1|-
TGTGCCAGCACTAGGAGGGGACAGGCCCTCGACCCTGAAGCTTTCTTT
CASTRRGQALDPEAFF
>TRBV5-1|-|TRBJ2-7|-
TGCGCCAGCAGCCCGGGACAAGCCCCCTACGAGCAGTACTTC
CASSPGQAPYEQYF
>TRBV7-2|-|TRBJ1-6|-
TGTGCCAGCAGCTTAAGCGGGACGGCCGGTAATTCACCCCTCCACTTT
CASSLSGTAGNSPLHF
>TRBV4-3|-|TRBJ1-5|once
TGCGCCAGCAGCCAAGATATCAATCAGCCCCAGCATTTT
CASSQDINQPQHF
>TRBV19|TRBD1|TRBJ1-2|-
TGTGCCAGTAGCTCCCCCGTAGGACAGGGGAGTGCCTATGGCTACACCTTC
CASSSPVGQGSAYGYTF
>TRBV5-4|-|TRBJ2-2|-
TGTGCCAGCAGCCAGGGGGGCCAGGCCACCGGGGAGCTGTTTTTT
CASSQGGQATGELFF
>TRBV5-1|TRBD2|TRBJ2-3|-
TGCGCCAGCAGCTTGGATGGCGGGAGGTTGGGAGATACGCAGTATTTT
CASSLDGGRLGDTQYF
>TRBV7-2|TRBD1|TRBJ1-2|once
TGTGCCAGCAGCTTAGCGGCTCGGCGGACAGGGGCTGGCTACACCTTC
CASSLAARRTGAGYTF
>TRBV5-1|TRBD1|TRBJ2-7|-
TGCGCCAGCAGCTTGAGGGGACAGGGGTCGCGGGAGCAGTACTTC
CASSLRGQGSREQYF